These 23 T cell receptor beta chains share one sample of origin, sequenced in a study of shared clonotypes between healthy human individuals. This table comes from immunoSEQ multiplex PCR, and its TCRdb copy is limited to in-frame clones, with some not included. The sample has fewer than 500,000 clones, roughly 85% seen once. What was sequenced was PBMCs. Every receptor here comes from a woman in her thirties or forties in good health. Some clones in this sample may be carry-over from other donors' samples.

The chain couples TRBV27 to TRBJ1-1, with D unresolved. Germline V gene lookup returns CDR1 MNHEY and CDR2 SMNVEV (reference sequence). V was trimmed by 0 bases and J by 0 bases, leaving 11 bases between them. CDR3 length: 16 amino acids. CDR3 in amino acids: CASSLSPAGMNTEAFF. In DNA, the CDR3 is TGTGCCAGCAGTTTATCCCCGGCCGGAATGAACACTGAAGCTTTCTTT.

This chain links TRBV5-1 with TRBJ1-4; 9 bases match TRBD1. V lost 0 bases and J lost 3; bases outside the gene matches: 3. The CDR3 extends over 16 amino acids. The germline CDR1 and CDR2 sequences are SGHRS and YFSETQ. CDR3 residues: CASSLGGQGSNEKLFF. CDR3 nucleotide sequence: TGCGCCAGCAGCTTGGGGGGACAGGGCTCTAATGAAAAACTGTTTTTT.

This clone was recorded a few times. This chain connects TRBV15 to TRBJ2-7; tentative D call: TRBD1 (6 bases). CDR1 and CDR2 (germline): LNHNV, YYDKDF (reference sequence). V was cut by 2 bases and J by 5 bases, with 16 bases left in between. This CDR3 contains 15 residues. The CDR3 here is CATSRLLGPGDEQYF. CDR3 nucleotide sequence: TGTGCCACCAGCAGACTACTAGGTCCAGGGGACGAGCAGTACTTC.

Of note for this clone: The junction differs from germline at one of its ends, possibly a read error. This chain links TRBV6-1 with TRBJ2-7; TRBD1 matches 11 bases. The CDR3 extends over 17 amino acids. Germline CDR1 MNHNS, CDR2 SASEGT. The CDR3 region is CASREGQGAKKPYEQYF. The CDR3, as DNA: TGTGCCAGCAGAGAAGGACAGGGGGCAAAAAAACCCTACGAGCAGTACTTC.

J is TRBJ2-4 and V is TRBV10-3; 8 bases are a match to TRBD2. V was clipped by 6 bases and J by 0 bases; unmatched bases: 10. This CDR3 comprises 17 residues. CDR1 is ENHRY and CDR2 is SYGVKD in the germline V gene. The CDR3 DNA reads as TGTGCCATCAGCACACCCAGCGGGAGCCTAGCCAAAAACATTCAGTACTTC. Translating gives CAISTPSGSLAKNIQYF.

V gene TRBV27 combines with J gene TRBJ1-5; no firm D call. The CDR3 runs 15 residues. Germline loops: CDR1 MNHEY, CDR2 SMNVEV (reference sequence). V lost 3 bases, J lost 3 bases, and 12 bases lay in between. CDR3 amino acids: CASSLGPGINQPQHF. For the CDR3, the DNA is TGTGCCAGCAGTTTGGGTCCGGGGATCAATCAGCCCCAGCATTTT.

The rearrangement uses TRBV28 and TRBJ2-7, with 11 bases matching TRBD2. The CDR3 totals 12 residues. In germline, CDR1 is MDHEN, CDR2 SYDVKM. The V gene end was trimmed by 8 bases and the J gene end by 4 bases; junction bases not matched to a gene: 1. The CDR3 DNA follows: TGTGCCAGCCGGACTAGCGGGTACGAGCAGTACTTC. Translated, it gives CASRTSGYEQYF. The whole variable domain, remainder taken from reference TRBV28 and TRBJ2-7, is DVKVTQSSRYLVKRTGEKVFLECVQDMDHENMFWYRQDPGLGLRLIYFSYDVKMKEKGDIPEGYSVSREKKERFSLILESASTNQTSMYLCASRTSGYEQYFGPGTRLTVT.

V is TRBV25-1 and J is TRBJ2-7; 9 bases align to TRBD1. CDR3 length: 14 residues. Looked up from germline, CDR1 is MGHDK and CDR2 is SYGVNS. The trim removed 4 bases at V and 3 bases at J, leaving 4 bases unmatched. CDR3 nucleotide sequence: TGTGCCAGCAGTGGGGACAGGGCCGTCTACGAGCAGTACTTC. Its translation: CASSGDRAVYEQYF.

The gene calls are TRBV6-1 and TRBJ2-7, with D perhaps matching TRBD1 or TRBD2 (7 bases each). This CDR3 region has 16 residues. V lost 4 bases to trimming and J lost 4 bases, with 20 bases between them. From germline, CDR1 is MNHNS and CDR2 SASEGT. DNA for the CDR3: TGTGCCAGCAGTGGATTCAGGGGGGGTCGCGAGTACGAGCAGTACTTC. Amino acid sequence: CASSGFRGGREYEQYF.

This sequence joins TRBV2 and TRBJ2-5, with TRBD2 as a possible D gene (6 bases). CDR1 and CDR2 from the germline V gene are SNHLY and FYNNEI. This CDR3 region has 14 residues. V lost 6 bases and J 2 bases, leaving 13 bases between the germline ends. CDR3: CASRATSIQETQYF. CDR3 DNA: TGTGCCAGCAGGGCCACTAGCATACAAGAGACCCAGTACTTC.

This chain connects TRBV27 to TRBJ1-1, with D possibly TRBD1 on 5 matching bases. CDR1 is MNHEY, CDR2 SMNVEV, per germline (reference sequence). V was pared by 10 bases and J by 6 bases, with 12 bases between. The CDR3 extends over 11 amino acids. The DNA of the CDR3 is TGTGCCACCCAGGGACGGGCTGAAGCTTTCTTT. Its translation is CATQGRAEAFF.

The chain is built from TRBV28 and TRBJ2-5; 7 bases align to TRBD1. The length of the CDR3 is 15 residues. V gave up 1 base and J gave up 5 bases; unmatched junction bases: 7. Per germline, CDR1 MDHEN and CDR2 SYDVKM. The CDR3 region has the DNA TGTGCCAGCAGTTTATTGGCAGGGGGTGGTGAGACCCAGTACTTC. Protein sequence: CASSLLAGGGETQYF.

Turning to this clone: A read error is possible here, since a much larger clone lies one base away. This chain links TRBV5-1 with TRBJ2-7, with D tentatively TRBD1 (5 bases). Germline-derived CDR1 and CDR2 are SGHRS and YFSETQ. V was clipped by 0 bases and J by 8 bases, with 15 bases between them. The CDR3 is made up of 14 amino acids. The CDR3 DNA follows: TGCGCCAGCAGCTTGGAGGCAGGGCGCGGCAAGCAGTACTTC. This translates into CASSLEAGRGKQYF.

This clone was counted once. This CDR3 reads CASSPLPRGSNTEAFF. The CDR3 DNA is TGTGCCAGCAGTCCCCTACCCCGGGGCTCGAACACTGAAGCTTTCTTT. The chain recombines TRBV28 with TRBJ1-1; D might be TRBD1 (5 bases). This CDR3 spans 16 amino acids. Germline V gene data show CDR1 as MDHEN and CDR2 as SYDVKM. V lost 5 bases and J lost 1, with 17 bases in between.

The chain links TRBV5-1 to TRBJ2-7, with D uncertain. The CDR3 sequence is 14 residues long. Trimming removed 0 bases from V and 3 bases from J, with 10 bases in between. CDR1 and CDR2 from the germline V gene are SGHRS and YFSETQ. In DNA, the CDR3 is TGCGCCAGCAGCTTGGGCCTGGTGGTCTACGAGCAGTACTTC. Translating it yields CASSLGLVVYEQYF.

In its sample, this clone was seen a few times. The sample contains more than one DNA sequence encoding this CDR3. The chain uses TRBV11-2 and TRBJ2-7, with 8 bases identical to TRBD1. V lost 3 bases and J lost 5; bases outside the gene matches: 9. CDR3 size: 15 residues. The germline CDR1 and CDR2 sequences are SGHAT and FQNNGV. DNA of the CDR3: TGTGCCAGCAGCTTGGCCGCAGGGGGCGGGGACGAGCAGTACTTC. Its protein product is CASSLAAGGGDEQYF.

Comments on this clone: The likely explanation is a read error, given a far larger clone one base away. Other nucleotide sequences in the sample specify the same CDR3. V is TRBV2 and J is TRBJ1-5; D not certain. Per the germline V gene, CDR1 is SNHLY and CDR2 is FYNNEI. Trimming took 1 base from V and 4 from J, leaving 11 bases between them. The CDR3 length is 15 residues. For the CDR3, the DNA is TGTGCCAGCAGTGAAGGGGGATTTAGTAATCAGCCCCAGCATTTT. Its translation is CASSEGGFSNQPQHF. Using reference TRBV2 and TRBJ1-5 for the parts outside the CDR3, the full variable domain is EPEVTQTPSHQVTQMGQEVILRCVPISNHLYFYWYRQILGQKVEFLVSFYNNEISEKSEIFDDQFSVERPDGSNFTLKIRSTKLEDSAMYFCASSEGGFSNQPQHFGDGTRLSIL.

A remark on this clone: Sequence at one end of the junction differs from germline and may be a read error. This rearrangement joins TRBV7-7 to TRBJ2-7, with 15 nucleotides matching TRBD2. Germline V gene data show CDR1 as SSHAT and CDR2 as FNYEAQ (reference sequence). The CDR3 extends over 17 amino acids. The CDR3 coding sequence is TGTGCTAGCAGTTACGGGACTAGCGGGAGGATCGGGGACGAGCAGTACTTC. Translating gives CASSYGTSGRIGDEQYF.

Concerning this clone itself: A far larger clone is one nucleotide away, so this likely arose from a read error. The chain joins TRBV30 to TRBJ2-5; D remains ambiguous. This CDR3 region has 14 residues. CDR1 and CDR2 (germline): GTSNPN, SVGIG (reference sequence). CDR3 sequence: CAWRRLLYQDTQYF. The CDR3 DNA is TGTGCCTGGAGGAGGCTCCTGTACCAAGATACCCAGTACTTC.

The gene calls are TRBV11-2 and TRBJ2-7; 8 bases align to TRBD1. J lost 5 bases, V lost 2 bases, and 5 bases had no gene match. Germline CDR1 is SGHAT and CDR2 is FQNNGV. The CDR3 runs to 14 residues. In DNA, the CDR3 is TGTGCCAGCAGCTTAAGGACAGGGCGCCACGAGCAGTACTTC. It specifies CASSLRTGRHEQYF.

This CDR3 reads CASSPQGGAGPDTQYF. Here the CDR3 DNA reads TGTGCCAGCAGCCCTCAGGGGGGGGCGGGTCCAGATACGCAGTATTTT. This chain links TRBV7-3 with TRBJ2-3; D could derive from TRBD1 or TRBD2 (7 bases each). Deletions cut 5 bases from V and 4 bases from J, with 19 bases between. Germline CDR1 and CDR2: SGHTA and FQGTGA. The CDR3 has 16 residues.

The chain links TRBV5-1 to TRBJ2-1; no firm D call. Germline V CDR1 and CDR2: SGHRS, YFSETQ. CDR3 length equals 14 residues. Trimming took 5 bases from V and 9 from J, leaving 18 bases between them. The CDR3 nucleotides are TGCGCCAGCAGTCGGGTATTGGGTTCGGGTGAGCAGTTCTTC. Its protein product is CASSRVLGSGEQFF.

V usage is TRBV5-1 and J usage is TRBJ1-2; 7 positions agree with TRBD1. Germline assignment: CDR1 SGHRS and CDR2 YFSETQ. The CDR3 is made up of 15 amino acids. Trimming at V came to 2 bases and at J to 3 bases, leaving 7 bases not matched to a gene. The CDR3: CASSFDPGTDYGYTF. The CDR3 DNA reads TGCGCCAGCAGCTTCGACCCTGGGACAGACTATGGCTACACCTTC.